These 29 T cell receptor beta chains originate from one sample sequenced in a study of PD-L1 blockade in urothelial cancer. TCRdb's copy holds only in-frame clones and misses some; the assay was immunoSEQ multiplex PCR. The sample has roughly 49,000 clones, more than 70% seen once; the top ten hold roughly 22%. As for time point: pretreatment peripheral blood. This material consisted of PBMCs, taken around atezolizumab (anti-PD-L1) treatment. Source of these receptors: a man in his fifties or sixties with urothelial cancer.

The V call is TRBV2, the J call TRBJ1-1; D is perhaps TRBD1 (5 bases). Germline CDR1 reads SNHLY; CDR2 reads FYNNEI. The CDR3 has 12 residues. The V end lost 5 bases, the J end lost 7 bases, and 11 bases lay between the germline ends. CDR3 loop: CASSRGSSEAFF. The CDR3 DNA reads TGTGCCAGCAGTAGGGGTTCTAGTGAAGCTTTCTTT. The full variable domain, with the rest looked up from reference TRBV2 and TRBJ1-1, is EPEVTQTPSHQVTQMGQEVILRCVPISNHLYFYWYRQILGQKVEFLVSFYNNEISEKSEIFDDQFSVERPDGSNFTLKIRSTKLEDSAMYFCASSRGSSEAFFGQGTRLTVV.

The CDR3 DNA reads TGTGCCAGCAGTTACCGTCCCAGCTCCTACGAGCAGTACTTC. It codes for CASSYRPSSYEQYF. The chain joins TRBV6-5 to TRBJ2-7, with D unresolved. The CDR3 totals 14 residues. Trimming stripped 2 bases from V and 0 bases from J, with 8 bases between. Germline V gene sequence: CDR1 MNHEY, CDR2 SVGAGI.

J is TRBJ2-3 and V is TRBV6-5; 10 nucleotides agree with TRBD1. The CDR3 runs to 13 residues. CDR1 and CDR2 (germline): MNHEY, SVGAGI. J lost 5 bases, V lost 5 bases, and 1 base had no gene match. This chain's CDR3 is CASSRTGGDTQYF. CDR3 bases: TGTGCCAGCAGTCGGACAGGGGGAGATACGCAGTATTTT.

V is TRBV9 and J is TRBJ2-7; TRBD2 matches 8 bases. From germline, CDR1 is SGDLS and CDR2 YYNGEE. The CDR3 sequence is 14 residues long. With 4 bases clipped from V and 7 bases from J, the junction kept 10 bases outside the gene matches. CDR3 sequence (DNA): TGTGCCAGCAGCACTAACGGGGGGGCCAGAGAGCAGTACTTC. Amino acids: CASSTNGGAREQYF.

In nucleotides, the CDR3 is TGCGCCAGCAGCTCTCAGAATTACGAGCAGTACTTC. It is translated as CASSSQNYEQYF. The genes are TRBV5-1 and TRBJ2-7, with no clear D. The CDR3 runs 12 residues. Germline-derived CDR1 and CDR2 are SGHRS and YFSETQ. V lost 3 bases, J lost 4 bases, and 8 bases lay in between.

The chain carries TRBV2 and TRBJ1-5; D is uncertain. CDR1 and CDR2 (germline): SNHLY, FYNNEI. Between the trimmed V and J ends, which lost 0 bases and 2 bases, there was a span of 11 bases. This CDR3 is built from 16 residues. In nucleotides, the CDR3 is TGTGCCAGCAGTGAAGCGTTGGGCTTAGGCAATCAGCCCCAGCATTTT. Encoded protein: CASSEALGLGNQPQHF.

The V gene is TRBV28, the J gene TRBJ2-1, with TRBD2 matching over 13 bases. CDR1 is MDHEN, CDR2 SYDVKM, per germline. The CDR3 has 15 residues. Trimming removed 6 bases from V and 2 bases from J; junction bases left unmatched: 1. The CDR3 sequence: CASRTSGGAYNEQFF. The CDR3 DNA sequence: TGTGCCAGCAGAACTAGCGGGGGGGCCTACAATGAGCAGTTCTTC. Filled out from reference TRBV28 and TRBJ2-1, the complete variable domain reads DVKVTQSSRYLVKRTGEKVFLECVQDMDHENMFWYRQDPGLGLRLIYFSYDVKMKEKGDIPEGYSVSREKKERFSLILESASTNQTSMYLCASRTSGGAYNEQFFGPGTRLTVL.

This clone came up once. The rearrangement joins TRBV29-1 to TRBJ2-7; tentative D call: TRBD2 (5 bases). This CDR3 is built from 14 residues. Germline CDR1 and CDR2: SQVTM and ANQGSEA. V lost 0 bases, J lost 5 bases, and 14 bases lay in between. The CDR3 reads CSVEDQAVENEQYF. In DNA, the CDR3 is TGCAGCGTTGAAGATCAAGCGGTGGAGAACGAGCAGTACTTC.

V usage is TRBV5-5 and J usage is TRBJ1-5, with D maybe TRBD1 (5 bases). Trimming removed 4 bases from V and 5 bases from J, with 16 bases in between. This CDR3 has 15 amino acids. Germline CDR1 and CDR2: SGHKS and YYEKEE (reference sequence). This chain's CDR3 is CASSGRGSLHQPQHF. In DNA, the CDR3 is TGTGCCAGCAGCGGAAGGGGATCTCTCCATCAGCCCCAGCATTTT.

V usage is TRBV5-6 and J usage is TRBJ2-3; 7 bases match TRBD2. This CDR3 contains 15 residues. Germline CDR1 SGHDT, CDR2 YYEEEE. The V gene end was trimmed by 0 bases and the J gene end by 3 bases; junction bases not matched to a gene: 4. The CDR3: CASSLGEGRTDTQYF. DNA of the CDR3: TGTGCCAGCAGCTTGGGGGAGGGCCGAACAGATACGCAGTATTTT.

The rearrangement links TRBV29-1 to TRBJ2-3; weak D call: TRBD1 (5 bases). Trimming took 3 bases from V and 1 from J, leaving 11 bases between them. The germline V gene has CDR1 SQVTM and CDR2 ANQGSEA. This CDR3 has 14 amino acids. DNA of the CDR3: TGCAGCGTTGATGGGCAGGGCCGCACAGATACGCAGTATTTT. Residues: CSVDGQGRTDTQYF.

The chain recombines TRBV6-6 with TRBJ2-3, with 14 bases aligning to TRBD2. The CDR3 consists of 15 residues. Looked up from germline, CDR1 is MNHNY and CDR2 is SVGAGI (reference sequence). The J segment lost 4 bases and the V segment lost 6 bases, leaving 3 bases of the junction unmatched. CDR3 protein: CASRRLAGGADTQYF. The CDR3 DNA is TGTGCCAGCAGGAGACTAGCGGGGGGGGCAGATACGCAGTATTTT.

The chain is built from TRBV18 and TRBJ2-4; D is perhaps TRBD1 (5 bases). Trimming pared 4 bases from V and 7 bases from J, leaving 17 bases between. CDR3 length equals 15 residues. Looked up from germline, CDR1 is KGHSH and CDR2 is LQKENI. CDR3 loop: CASSLQGRGDNIQYF. The CDR3 coding sequence is TGTGCCAGCTCACTGCAGGGTCGTGGCGATAACATTCAGTACTTC.

The chain is built from TRBV28 and TRBJ2-5, with 10 bases aligning to TRBD2. Germline V gene sequence: CDR1 MDHEN, CDR2 SYDVKM. The CDR3 is 18 amino acids. V lost 4 bases to trimming and J lost 4 bases; unmatched junction nucleotides: 15. The CDR3 DNA follows: TGTGCCAGCAGTTCGCTAGCGGGAGTCTTAAGAAGGGGAGAGACCCAGTACTTC. It codes for CASSSLAGVLRRGETQYF.

The chain joins TRBV25-1 to TRBJ2-3; 7 bases agree with TRBD1. This CDR3 spans 16 amino acids. V trimming: 4 bases; J trimming: 1 base; junction bases outside the gene matches: 8. Germline CDR1 reads MGHDK; CDR2 reads SYGVNS. CDR3 sequence reads: CASSGGQSGGTDTQYF. The CDR3 DNA reads as TGTGCCAGCAGTGGGGGACAGTCCGGGGGCACAGATACGCAGTATTTT.

The V gene is TRBV4-1, the J gene TRBJ2-3, with TRBD2 identical over 10 bases. Germline CDR1 reads MGHRA; CDR2 reads YSYEKL. The CDR3 is 17 residues long. Unmatched junction bases numbered 9, after V lost 0 bases and J lost 6 bases. The CDR3 here is CASSQDLKRGGMDTQYF. In DNA form, the CDR3 reads TGCGCCAGCAGCCAAGATCTGAAGCGGGGGGGCATGGATACGCAGTATTTT.

This chain's CDR3 is CASSLVADTEAFF. Here the CDR3 DNA reads TGTGCCAGCAGCTTGGTAGCGGACACTGAAGCTTTCTTT. The chain is built from TRBV7-6 and TRBJ1-1; D ambiguous. This CDR3 is built from 13 residues. CDR1 SGHVS and CDR2 FNYEAQ come from the germline V gene. Trimming cost V 3 bases and J 3 bases, with 8 bases left between them.

The rearrangement uses TRBV27 and TRBJ1-5, with 7 bases aligning to TRBD1. This CDR3 is built from 17 residues. CDR1 is MNHEY, CDR2 SMNVEV, per germline (reference sequence). V lost 5 bases to trimming and J lost 3 bases; unmatched junction nucleotides: 13. The CDR3 coding sequence is TGTGCCAGCAGTCGACTTTCACAGGGGCACCTCAATCAGCCCCAGCATTTT. As protein: CASSRLSQGHLNQPQHF.

The chain links TRBV10-3 to TRBJ1-5; 7 bases map to TRBD1. V lost 0 bases to trimming and J lost 10 bases; unmatched junction nucleotides: 9. Germline-derived CDR1 and CDR2 are ENHRY and SYGVKD. The CDR3 has 15 residues. The CDR3 is CAISESDIGTAPQHF. As DNA, the CDR3 is TGTGCCATCAGTGAGTCTGATATAGGGACAGCACCCCAGCATTTT.

The CDR3 DNA reads as TGTGCCAGCAGCTTGAAGGCAGGGGCAAATAATTCACCCCTCCACTTT. This translates into CASSLKAGANNSPLHF. The chain employs TRBV5-5 and TRBJ1-6, with D perhaps matching TRBD1 (6 bases). Germline V gene data show CDR1 as SGHKS and CDR2 as YYEKEE (reference sequence). V lost 1 base and J lost 5, with 13 bases in between. The CDR3 is 16 residues long.

The chain carries TRBV5-1 and TRBJ2-2; 9 bases are a match to TRBD1. Germline CDR1 reads SGHRS; CDR2 reads YFSETQ. V trimming: 2 bases; J trimming: 4 bases; junction bases outside the gene matches: 3. The CDR3 spans 15 residues. CDR3: CASSLQGAPTGELFF. DNA for the CDR3: TGCGCCAGCAGCTTACAGGGGGCGCCCACCGGGGAGCTGTTTTTT.

This rearrangement joins TRBV18 to TRBJ2-1, with D possibly TRBD2 on 5 matching bases. Germline CDR1 reads KGHSH; CDR2 reads LQKENI. This CDR3 spans 15 amino acids. V lost 0 bases and J 2 bases, leaving 8 bases between the germline ends. The CDR3 DNA reads as TGTGCCAGCTCACCACCAGCGGTTACCTACAATGAGCAGTTCTTC. Its protein product is CASSPPAVTYNEQFF.

The V call is TRBV7-9, the J call TRBJ1-3; D is possibly TRBD1 (6 bases). V lost 6 bases and J 0 bases, leaving 18 bases between the germline ends. The V gene's germline CDR1 is SEHNR and CDR2 FQNEAQ (reference sequence). The CDR3 contains 17 residues. The DNA for the CDR3 is TGTGCCAGCAGACAACGACAGGCACAGGCCTCTGGAAACACCATATATTTT. This sequence encodes CASRQRQAQASGNTIYF.

The chain carries TRBV5-1 and TRBJ2-1; TRBD2 is a possible D gene (6 bases). This CDR3 region has 15 residues. CDR1 and CDR2 from the germline V gene are SGHRS and YFSETQ. The V gene lost 2 bases and the J gene lost 2 bases, with 11 bases spanning the gap. CDR3 nucleotide sequence: TGCGCCAGCAGCTTCGGCGGGGAGACCTACAATGAGCAGTTCTTC. It codes for CASSFGGETYNEQFF.

J is TRBJ1-2 and V is TRBV5-4; 12 bases align to TRBD1. Germline lookup yields CDR1 SGHNT and CDR2 YYREEE (reference sequence). The CDR3 runs to 16 residues. The ends lost 6 bases at V and 8 bases at J; junction bases unmatched: 14. Here the CDR3 DNA reads TGTGCCAGCACCAGGGGGGGGACAGGGGGCTTCGAGGGCTACACCTTC. Translation gives CASTRGGTGGFEGYTF. The whole variable domain, filled in from reference TRBV5-4 and TRBJ1-2, reads ETGVTQSPTHLIKTRGQQVTLRCSSQSGHNTVSWYQQALGQGPQFIFQYYREEENGRGNFPPRFSGLQFPNYSSELNVNALELDDSALYLCASTRGGTGGFEGYTFGSGTRLTVV.

This rearrangement joins TRBV4-1 to TRBJ2-5; TRBD2 might be the D (5 bases). The CDR3 loop spans 18 amino acids. The germline V gene encodes CDR1 MGHRA and CDR2 YSYEKL. Trimming took 0 bases from V and 2 from J, leaving 19 bases between them. In DNA, the CDR3 is TGCGCCAGCAGCCAAGATCCCCTAGCCACTCCTCTACAAGAGACCCAGTACTTC. Amino acids: CASSQDPLATPLQETQYF.

The chain has TRBV2 and TRBJ1-1; no definite D call. V gave up 6 bases and J gave up 1 base, with 9 bases separating them. The CDR3 covers 13 residues. Germline CDR1 and CDR2: SNHLY and FYNNEI. The CDR3 DNA reads as TGTGCCAGCAGGGGCACCCGGAACACTGAAGCTTTCTTT. This sequence encodes CASRGTRNTEAFF.

This chain joins TRBV2 and TRBJ1-2, with D possibly matching TRBD1 (5 bases). V was trimmed by 7 bases and J by 4 bases, leaving 19 bases between them. This CDR3 has 15 residues. Germline V gene sequence: CDR1 SNHLY, CDR2 FYNNEI. The CDR3 loop reads CASIDPWQGGYGYTF. The CDR3 region has the DNA TGTGCCAGCATAGATCCCTGGCAGGGTGGCTATGGCTACACCTTC.

The CDR3 DNA follows: TGTGCCAGCAGCCAGCCGACTAGCGGGTCGGTCTATGAGCAGTTCTTC. Its translation is CASSQPTSGSVYEQFF. The rearrangement uses TRBV11-1 and TRBJ2-1; TRBD2 agrees at 10 bases. The junction had 12 bases not matched to a gene; V was cut back by 5 bases and J by 8 bases. The CDR3 extends over 16 amino acids. Germline CDR1 reads SGHAT; CDR2 reads FQDESV (reference sequence).